This entry lists 8 T cell receptor beta chains sequenced from one sample in a study of T cells in Graves' hyperthyroidism and ophthalmopathy. The CDR3 regions of TCR beta were amplified from RNA transcripts. First-round RT-PCR targeting the TCR CDR3 was performed with the HTBI primer set. TCRdb itself ran the multiplex PCR reads through MiXCR, one entry per CDR3 protein. The sample contains 250,000 or so distinct CDR3 sequences, roughly 15% of which appear only once. The material sequenced was blood. Every receptor here comes from a woman aged 45-65 years with Graves' hyperthyroidism that later progressed to Graves' ophthalmopathy.

This clonotype was seen a few times. This sequence joins TRBV30 and TRBJ1-3; D gene ambiguous. Trimming pared 2 bases from V and 0 bases from J, leaving 8 bases between. Germline V gene lookup returns CDR1 GTSNPN and CDR2 SVGIG (reference sequence). This CDR3 comprises 14 residues. CDR3 protein: CAWSRQASGNTIYF. The CDR3 coding sequence is TGTGCCTGGAGTAGGCAAGCCTCTGGAAACACCATATATTTT. The variable domain in full, with the rest retrieved from reference TRBV30 and TRBJ1-3, is SQTIHQWPATLVQPVGSPLSLECTVEGTSNPNLYWYRQAAGRGLQLLFYSVGIGQISSEVPQNLSASRPQDRQFILSSKKLLLSDSGFYLCAWSRQASGNTIYFGEGSWLTVV.

This clonotype was observed at least ten times. This rearrangement joins TRBV7-2 to TRBJ1-5; D gene unclear. The V gene lost 1 base and the J gene lost 7 bases, with 8 bases spanning the gap. This CDR3 contains 13 residues. Germline V gene sequence: CDR1 SGHTA, CDR2 FQGNSA. The CDR3 nucleotides read TGTGCCAGCAGCTTAGAGTTTGGACAGCCCCAGCATTTT. Amino acids: CASSLEFGQPQHF.

This clonotype has at least ten counts. The J gene is TRBJ1-1, the V gene TRBV7-2; D remains ambiguous. V shed 2 bases and J shed 1 base, with 8 bases lying between them. The CDR3 is 14 residues long. Germline V lookup: CDR1 SGHTA, CDR2 FQGNSA. DNA of the CDR3: TGTGCCAGCAGCTTAAAGCGGGGGAACACTGAAGCTTTCTTT. Translation gives CASSLKRGNTEAFF.

In this sample, this clonotype turned up many times. This chain connects TRBV30 to TRBJ1-1, with unresolved D. V was pared by 4 bases and J by 1 base, with 13 bases between. Germline V gene lookup returns CDR1 GTSNPN and CDR2 SVGIG (reference sequence). The CDR3 is 14 amino acids. This CDR3 is CAWNPARRNTEAFF. The CDR3 bases are TGTGCCTGGAACCCCGCCAGGAGGAACACTGAAGCTTTCTTT.

This clonotype was seen ten or more times. The V call is TRBV6-1, the J call TRBJ1-2; D is uncertain. With 4 bases removed from V and 7 bases from J, the gap between germline ends came to 19 bases. This CDR3 spans 15 amino acids. CDR1 is MNHNS and CDR2 is SASEGT in the germline V gene. The CDR3 nucleotides are TGTGCCAGCAGTGCTCCCCGGACGGTGGGCTCTGGCTACACCTTC. Protein: CASSAPRTVGSGYTF.

This chain connects TRBV6-1 to TRBJ1-3, with D possibly being TRBD1 (6 bases). CDR3 length equals 14 residues. V shed 7 bases and J shed 4 bases, with 14 bases lying between them. Per germline, CDR1 MNHNS and CDR2 SASEGT. The DNA for the CDR3 is TGTGCCAGCACTGACAGGTTAACGGGAAACACCATATATTTT. The encoded protein is CASTDRLTGNTIYF.

This clonotype has ten or more counts. The chain carries TRBV6-1 and TRBJ2-5, with 7 bases identical to TRBD1. This CDR3 has 15 amino acids. V lost 3 bases and J lost 1; bases outside the gene matches: 5. Germline V gene lookup returns CDR1 MNHNS and CDR2 SASEGT. CDR3 in DNA: TGTGCCAGCAGTGACACCCGGGACAGCCAAGAGACCCAGTACTTC. This translates into CASSDTRDSQETQYF.

A note on this clonotype: A much larger clone differs by one base, so this may be a read error. The CDR3 does not close with the conserved phenylalanine or tryptophan, likely indicating a read error. V gene TRBV24-1 combines with J gene TRBJ2-5; 8 nucleotides agree with TRBD2. V trimming: 4 bases; J trimming: 1 base; junction bases outside the gene matches: 4. This CDR3 spans 15 amino acids. Germline V gene sequence: CDR1 KGHDR, CDR2 SFDVKD. The CDR3 DNA is TGTGCCACCAGTGACCGTAGCGGGGTCCAAGAGACCCAGTACCTC. Translated: CATSDRSGVQETQYL.